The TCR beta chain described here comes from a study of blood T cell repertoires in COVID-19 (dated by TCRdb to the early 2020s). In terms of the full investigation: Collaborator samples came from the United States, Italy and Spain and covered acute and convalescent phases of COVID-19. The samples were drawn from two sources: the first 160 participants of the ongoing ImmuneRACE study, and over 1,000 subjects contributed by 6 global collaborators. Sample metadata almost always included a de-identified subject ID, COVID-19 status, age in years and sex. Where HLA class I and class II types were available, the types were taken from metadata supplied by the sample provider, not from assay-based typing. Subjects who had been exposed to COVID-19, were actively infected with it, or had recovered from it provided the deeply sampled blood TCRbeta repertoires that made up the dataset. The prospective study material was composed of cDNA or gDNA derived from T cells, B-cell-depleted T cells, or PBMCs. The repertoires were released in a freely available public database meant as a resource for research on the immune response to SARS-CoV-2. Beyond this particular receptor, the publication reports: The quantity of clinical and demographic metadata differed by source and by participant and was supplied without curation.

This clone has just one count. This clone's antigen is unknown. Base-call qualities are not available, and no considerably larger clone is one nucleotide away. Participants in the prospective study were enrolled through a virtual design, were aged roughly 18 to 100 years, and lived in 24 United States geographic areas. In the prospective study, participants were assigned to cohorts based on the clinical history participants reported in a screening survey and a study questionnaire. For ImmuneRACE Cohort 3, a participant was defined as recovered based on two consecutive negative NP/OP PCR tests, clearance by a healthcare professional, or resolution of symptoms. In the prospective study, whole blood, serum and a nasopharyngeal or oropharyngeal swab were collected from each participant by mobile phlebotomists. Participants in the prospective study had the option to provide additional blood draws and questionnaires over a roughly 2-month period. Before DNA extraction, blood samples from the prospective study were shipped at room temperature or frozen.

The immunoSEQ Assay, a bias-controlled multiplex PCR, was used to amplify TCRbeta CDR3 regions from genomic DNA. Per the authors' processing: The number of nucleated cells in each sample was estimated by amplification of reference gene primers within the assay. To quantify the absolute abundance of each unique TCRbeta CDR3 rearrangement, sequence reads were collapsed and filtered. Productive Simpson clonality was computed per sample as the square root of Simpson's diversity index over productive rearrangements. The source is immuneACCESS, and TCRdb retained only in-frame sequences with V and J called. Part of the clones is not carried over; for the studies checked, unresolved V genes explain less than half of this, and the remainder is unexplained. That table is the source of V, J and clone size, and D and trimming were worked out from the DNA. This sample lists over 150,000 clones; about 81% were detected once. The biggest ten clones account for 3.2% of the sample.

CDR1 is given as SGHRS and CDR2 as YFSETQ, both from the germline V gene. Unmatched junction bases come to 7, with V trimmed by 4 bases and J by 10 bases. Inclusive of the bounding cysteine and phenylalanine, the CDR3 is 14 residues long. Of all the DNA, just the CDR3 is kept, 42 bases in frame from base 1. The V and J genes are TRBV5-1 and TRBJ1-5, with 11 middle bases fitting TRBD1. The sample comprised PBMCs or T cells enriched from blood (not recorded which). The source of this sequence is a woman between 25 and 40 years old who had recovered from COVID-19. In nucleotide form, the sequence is TGCGCCAGCAGCCCGGGGACAGGGGGTATACCCCAGCATTTT. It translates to CASSPGTGGIPQHF.